This T cell receptor (beta chain) came from a study of T cell repertoires and HLA-DP antigens. Study summary: CD4+ T cells were cocultured with HeLa cells expressing HLA-DP. Versus self, one alloantigen differed at one groove amino acid, the other at about 10. Notes on the study in general: Previously undetected clones averaged about 35% and 50% against the two alleles respectively.

Profiling relied on immunoSEQ multiplex PCR, and the TCRdb table lists in-frame clones only, not all of them. The sample includes tens of thousands of clones, just under 80% of them seen just once. In regard to this clone: Its antigen is not identified.

J gave up 13 bases and V 2 bases, and 4 bases lay outside the gene matches. The CDR3 length is 13 residues. Germline V gene lookup returns CDR1 SGHRS and CDR2 YFSETQ. The V call is TRBV5-1, the J call TRBJ1-6; TRBD1 aligns across 9 bases. The clonotype was recovered from a man aged 55 to 69 in good health and CMV-seronegative. The sequencing input was CD4+ T cells from PBMCs. CDR3 residues: CASSFRTGEPLHF. Here the CDR3 DNA reads TGCGCCAGCAGCTTCAGGACAGGGGAGCCCCTCCACTTT.